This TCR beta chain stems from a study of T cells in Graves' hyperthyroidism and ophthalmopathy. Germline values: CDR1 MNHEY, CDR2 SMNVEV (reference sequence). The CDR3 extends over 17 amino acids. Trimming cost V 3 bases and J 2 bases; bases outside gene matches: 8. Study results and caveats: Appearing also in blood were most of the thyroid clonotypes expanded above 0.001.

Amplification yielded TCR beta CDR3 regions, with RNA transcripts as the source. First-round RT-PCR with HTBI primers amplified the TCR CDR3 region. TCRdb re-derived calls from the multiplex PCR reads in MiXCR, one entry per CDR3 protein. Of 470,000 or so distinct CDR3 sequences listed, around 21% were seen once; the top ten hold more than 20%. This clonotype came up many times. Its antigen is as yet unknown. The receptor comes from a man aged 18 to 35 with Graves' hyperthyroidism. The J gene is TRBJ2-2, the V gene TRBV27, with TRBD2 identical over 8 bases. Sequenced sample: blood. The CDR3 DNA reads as TGTGCCAGCAGTTTCCAGCGGGGGCTAAAAAACACCGGGGAGCTGTTTTTT. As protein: CASSFQRGLKNTGELFF.